This is a list of T cell receptor beta chains from one sample in a study of OX40 agonist ivuxolimab in advanced cancers. The table came from immunoSEQ multiplex PCR; TCRdb's copy has only in-frame clones and leaves some out. This table holds fewer than 85,000 clones, about nine tenths found once. The sample was CD4+ or CD8+ T cells sorted from blood, taken in a trial of the OX40 agonist ivuxolimab. The receptor set was obtained from an adult with an advanced solid tumor such as melanoma, head and neck, liver or kidney cancer. The CDR3 runs from the conserved cysteine through the conserved F or W. For some rows the clone size is stated as once, few or many, or as a class when expanded; others skip it.

J gene,V gene,clone size,CDR3 protein
TRBJ2-7,TRBV4-1,NA,CASSRGTSGRGGSYEQYF
TRBJ1-1,TRBV9,few,CASSVQGATEAFF
TRBJ2-7,TRBV9,NA,CASSVDAAAPYEQYF
TRBJ2-7,TRBV11-3,NA,CASSPNSYEQYF
TRBJ1-1,TRBV27,once,CASSLLSGFPTEAFF
TRBJ2-7,TRBV5-1,NA,CASSLVLAGGSSYEQYF
TRBJ2-1,TRBV11-2,NA,CASSPRRLAGNHNEQFF
TRBJ1-2,TRBV2,NA,CASIRETDNYGYTF
TRBJ2-1,TRBV5-1,NA,CASSLDYGNEQFF
TRBJ2-7,TRBV19,NA,CASSITGGSSYEQYF
TRBJ1-2,TRBV28,NA,CASRTTGEGYGYTF
TRBJ2-5,TRBV1,NA,CTSSRNSGRETQYF
TRBJ2-3,TRBV4-2,NA,CASSQRDSHMADTQYF
TRBJ1-1,TRBV7-2,NA,CASSLGRGNPNTEAFF
TRBJ1-2,TRBV19,NA,CASSPNQGFDGYTF
TRBJ2-7,TRBV7-2,NA,CASTRQGINEQYF